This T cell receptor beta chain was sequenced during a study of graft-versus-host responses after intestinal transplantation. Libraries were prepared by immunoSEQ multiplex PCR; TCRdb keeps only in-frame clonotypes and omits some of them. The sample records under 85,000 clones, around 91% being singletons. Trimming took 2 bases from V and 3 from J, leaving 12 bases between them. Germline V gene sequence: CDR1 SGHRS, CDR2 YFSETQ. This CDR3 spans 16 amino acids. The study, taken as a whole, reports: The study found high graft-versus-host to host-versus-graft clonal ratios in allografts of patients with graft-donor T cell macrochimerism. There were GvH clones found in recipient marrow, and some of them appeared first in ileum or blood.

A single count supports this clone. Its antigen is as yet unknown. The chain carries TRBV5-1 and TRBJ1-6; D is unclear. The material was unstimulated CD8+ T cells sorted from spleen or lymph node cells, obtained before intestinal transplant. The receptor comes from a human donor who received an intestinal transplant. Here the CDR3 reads CASSLGRTDYNSPLHF. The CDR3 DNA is TGCGCCAGCAGCTTAGGAAGAACAGACTATAATTCACCCCTCCACTTT.